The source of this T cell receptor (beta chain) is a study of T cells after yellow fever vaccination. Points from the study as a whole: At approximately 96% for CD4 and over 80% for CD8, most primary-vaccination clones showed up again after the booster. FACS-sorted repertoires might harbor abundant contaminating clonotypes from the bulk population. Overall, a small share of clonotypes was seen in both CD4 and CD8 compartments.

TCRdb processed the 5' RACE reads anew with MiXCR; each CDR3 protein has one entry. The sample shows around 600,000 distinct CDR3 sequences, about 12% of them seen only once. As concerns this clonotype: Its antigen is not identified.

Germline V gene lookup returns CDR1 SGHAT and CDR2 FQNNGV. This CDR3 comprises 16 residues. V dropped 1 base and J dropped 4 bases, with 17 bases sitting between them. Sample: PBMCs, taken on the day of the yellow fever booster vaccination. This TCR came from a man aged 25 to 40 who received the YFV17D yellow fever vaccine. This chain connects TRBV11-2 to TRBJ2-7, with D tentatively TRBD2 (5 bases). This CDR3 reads CASSLGTLAGGYEQYF. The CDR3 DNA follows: TGTGCCAGCAGCTTAGGGACCCTGGCGGGCGGGTACGAGCAGTACTTC.